This TCR beta chain was profiled in a study of cytomegalovirus exposure and HLA in healthy donors. Both 60 Vbeta primers and 13 Jbeta primers went into the PCR. Data came from immunoSEQ multiplex PCR; TCRdb stores just in-frame clones and leaves some out. The sample carries more than 90,000 clones, 81% recorded once. Findings of the study overall: HLA alleles showed associations with 16,951 TCR beta sequences in a later analysis, at a 0.05 false discovery rate. In an earlier analysis, in some 500 donors, most V segments appeared productive either ~87% or ~30% of the time. Immune exposure was documented only through CMV serostatus.

Points on this clone: Antigen specificity is unknown.

The CDR3 is made up of 14 amino acids. V shed 4 bases, J shed 4 bases, and the junction held 4 bases outside the gene matches. CDR1 is ENHRY, CDR2 SYGVKD, per germline. The receptor comes from a woman in her 70s in good health and CMV-seropositive. This sequence joins TRBV10-3 and TRBJ1-1, with 9 bases that match TRBD1. Sequencing input: PBMCs. The CDR3 sequence: CAISVDRGGTEAFF. CDR3 in DNA: TGTGCCATCAGTGTCGACAGGGGGGGCACTGAAGCTTTCTTT.